This T cell receptor (beta chain) was profiled in a study of CD8 T cells in ankylosing spondylitis. General observations from the study: Blood of patients with ankylosing spondylitis appeared to be characterized by a TCR beta motif of eight highly homologous variants. Existing reports had already noted some motif variants in reactive arthritis synovial fluid and blood. Disease-linked clones reportedly showed significant enrichment in matched ankylosing spondylitis synovial fluid. Relatively scarce in peripheral blood, disease-linked clones were CD8+.

Using its own MiXCR run on the 5' RACE reads, TCRdb lists one record per CDR3 protein. The sample lists 130,000 or so distinct CDR3 sequences; 17% were seen once. Notes on this clonotype: Its target is unknown.

Sequenced input: blood, either unsorted or a sorted T cell fraction (not recorded which). The sequence was obtained from a male donor with ankylosing spondylitis.

The DNA for the CDR3 is TGTGCCATCAGTGAGAGTCATCTGTCCTACAATGAGCAGTTCTTC. Translation: CAISESHLSYNEQFF. This chain uses TRBV10-3 with TRBJ2-1, with D unclear. The V gene's germline CDR1 is ENHRY and CDR2 SYGVKD. This CDR3 is built from 15 residues. V lost 2 bases to trimming and J lost 1 base, with 9 bases between them.